A selection of T cell receptor beta chains follows, all from one sample in a study of shared clonotypes between healthy human individuals. Measured with immunoSEQ multiplex PCR; TCRdb has only the in-frame clones, and not every one. Among some 800,000 clones, 80% to 95% were seen once, and the ten largest hold about 24%. The sequenced material came from naive CD8+ T cells sorted from blood. The receptors here all came from a young man in good health. The CDR3 runs from the conserved cysteine through the conserved F or W. Each record gives: J gene, V gene, D gene, clone size, CDR3 protein, CDR3 DNA. A D gene is named only where the DNA matches it firmly. The listing skips clone size in some rows; elsewhere it reads once, few, many or a size class.

J: TRBJ1-5; V: TRBV27; D: -; size: -; CDR3: CASSFVGSNQPQHF; DNA: TGTGCCAGCAGTTTCGTCGGGTCCAATCAGCCCCAGCATTTT
J: TRBJ2-1; V: TRBV27; D: -; size: -; CDR3: CASGQSNEQFF; DNA: TGTGCCAGCGGACAGAGCAATGAGCAGTTCTTC
J: TRBJ1-2; V: TRBV4-1; D: TRBD1; size: once; CDR3: CASSPGQEAYGYTF; DNA: TGCGCCAGCAGCCCCGGACAGGAAGCCTATGGCTACACCTTC
J: TRBJ2-5; V: TRBV2; D: -; size: -; CDR3: CASSYREETQYF; DNA: TGTGCCAGCAGTTACAGGGAAGAGACCCAGTACTTC
J: TRBJ1-1; V: TRBV6-6; D: -; size: -; CDR3: CASRDTEAFF; DNA: TGTGCCAGCAGGGATACTGAAGCTTTCTTT
J: TRBJ2-7; V: TRBV6-1; D: TRBD1; size: -; CDR3: CASSEGQGAVHEQYF; DNA: TGTGCCAGCAGTGAAGGACAGGGGGCAGTCCACGAGCAGTACTTC
J: TRBJ2-5; V: TRBV7-2; D: TRBD2; size: -; CDR3: CASSLTSGQETQYF; DNA: TGTGCCAGCAGCTTAACTAGCGGCCAAGAGACCCAGTACTTC
J: TRBJ1-2; V: TRBV19; D: TRBD1; size: -; CDR3: CASSTGQGGLWGYTF; DNA: TGTGCCAGTAGTACCGGACAGGGAGGCTTGTGGGGCTACACCTTC
J: TRBJ2-6; V: TRBV10-3; D: TRBD1; size: -; CDR3: CAIRQGAGANVLTF; DNA: TGTGCCATCAGACAGGGGGCTGGGGCCAACGTCCTGACTTTC
J: TRBJ2-7; V: TRBV7-9; D: -; size: few; CDR3: CASSSTREQYF; DNA: TGTGCCAGCAGCTCGACACGCGAGCAGTACTTC
J: TRBJ1-5; V: TRBV6-1; D: TRBD1; size: -; CDR3: CASSERVGQGAVSNQPQHF; DNA: TGTGCCAGCAGTGAGAGGGTGGGACAGGGGGCGGTTAGCAATCAGCCCCAGCATTTT
J: TRBJ2-1; V: TRBV9; D: -; size: -; CDR3: CASSERGLGVSYNEQFF; DNA: TGTGCCAGCAGCGAGAGGGGTTTAGGGGTGTCCTACAATGAGCAGTTCTTC
J: TRBJ1-1; V: TRBV9; D: -; size: -; CDR3: CASSAVHRPRGSMNTEAFF; DNA: TGCGCCAGCAGCGCTGTACACCGACCTCGGGGGAGCATGAACACTGAAGCTTTCTTT
J: TRBJ2-1; V: TRBV7-9; D: -; size: -; CDR3: CASSSSTMDEQFF; DNA: TGTGCCAGCAGCTCATCTACCATGGATGAGCAGTTCTTC
J: TRBJ2-7; V: TRBV28; D: TRBD1; size: -; CDR3: CASSGTGGSYEQYF; DNA: TGTGCCAGCAGCGGGACAGGGGGATCCTACGAGCAGTACTTC
J: TRBJ2-3; V: TRBV30; D: -; size: -; CDR3: CAWSVMGRQAFFKDTQYF; DNA: TGTGCCTGGAGTGTAATGGGTCGACAGGCATTTTTCAAGGATACGCAGTATTTT
J: TRBJ2-7; V: TRBV27; D: -; size: -; CDR3: CASSLSPGGSPAGEQYF; DNA: TGTGCCAGCAGTTTATCCCCTGGGGGGAGCCCAGCCGGGGAGCAGTACTTC
J: TRBJ2-3; V: TRBV7-8; D: TRBD2; size: -; CDR3: CASSLAGYKLAGATSTDTQYF; DNA: TGTGCCAGCAGCTTAGCCGGATACAAACTAGCGGGGGCGACTAGCACAGATACGCAGTATTTT
J: TRBJ1-5; V: TRBV13; D: -; size: -; CDR3: CASSLGTTQPQHF; DNA: TGTGCCAGCAGCTTAGGGACAACTCAGCCCCAGCATTTT
J: TRBJ2-7; V: TRBV7-9; D: TRBD1; size: -; CDR3: CASSSTGTGIGEQYF; DNA: TGTGCCAGCAGCTCAACCGGGACAGGGATAGGAGAGCAGTACTTC
J: TRBJ1-5; V: TRBV7-8; D: -; size: -; CDR3: CASSLGSGWAQHF; DNA: TGTGCCAGCAGCTTGGGCTCGGGTTGGGCCCAGCATTTT
J: TRBJ2-4; V: TRBV7-9; D: -; size: once; CDR3: CASSSFSARETKNIQYF; DNA: TGTGCCAGCAGCTCCTTTTCCGCCAGGGAGACCAAAAACATTCAGTACTTC
J: TRBJ2-2; V: TRBV7-9; D: -; size: -; CDR3: CASSPRTETHFNTGELFF; DNA: TGTGCCAGCAGCCCAAGGACAGAGACCCACTTCAACACCGGGGAGCTGTTTTTT
J: TRBJ1-2; V: TRBV28; D: -; size: -; CDR3: CASSLGGRGYTF; DNA: TGTGCCAGCAGTTTGGGGGGCCGTGGCTACACCTTC
J: TRBJ2-1; V: TRBV30; D: -; size: -; CDR3: CAWSSSFNEQFF; DNA: TGTGCCTGGAGTTCGAGTTTCAATGAGCAGTTCTTC
J: TRBJ2-7; V: TRBV15; D: TRBD2; size: -; CDR3: CATSEEGGRNYEQYF; DNA: TGTGCCACCAGCGAGGAGGGCGGGAGGAACTACGAGCAGTACTTC
J: TRBJ2-2; V: TRBV19; D: -; size: -; CDR3: CASHIGGTIPYTGELFF; DNA: TGTGCCAGCCACATAGGGGGGACCATCCCGTACACCGGGGAGCTGTTTTTT
J: TRBJ2-2; V: TRBV7-7; D: -; size: -; CDR3: CASSLEVASSRNTGELFF; DNA: TGTGCCAGCAGCTTAGAGGTGGCTAGCTCTAGGAACACCGGGGAGCTGTTTTTT
J: TRBJ2-3; V: TRBV5-4; D: -; size: -; CDR3: CASSLEAVTDTQYF; DNA: TGTGCCAGCAGCTTGGAAGCGGTCACAGATACGCAGTATTTT
J: TRBJ2-1; V: TRBV19; D: -; size: -; CDR3: CASSPRRTKDEQFF; DNA: TGTGCCAGTAGTCCCCGACGAACGAAGGATGAGCAGTTCTTC